This section outlines one T cell receptor (beta chain) sequence together with its context. Some clones are missing from TCRdb's copy, which holds only in-frame ones; the method was immunoSEQ multiplex PCR. The data hold about 170,000 clones, with around four fifths observed a single time. V was pared by 5 bases and J by 5 bases, with 21 bases between. The germline CDR1 and CDR2 sequences are LNHNV and YYDKDF (reference sequence). There are 17 residues in the CDR3. This sample was taken from a study of blood T cell repertoires in COVID-19. The material sequenced was peripheral blood. V is TRBV15 and J is TRBJ1-4, with D hard to call. This TCR came from a woman older than 75 with COVID-19, enrolled during active disease. CDR3 in amino acids: CATSLNKWGALNEKLFF. The CDR3 DNA sequence: TGTGCCACCAGCTTAAACAAATGGGGAGCTCTAAATGAAAAACTGTTTTTT.